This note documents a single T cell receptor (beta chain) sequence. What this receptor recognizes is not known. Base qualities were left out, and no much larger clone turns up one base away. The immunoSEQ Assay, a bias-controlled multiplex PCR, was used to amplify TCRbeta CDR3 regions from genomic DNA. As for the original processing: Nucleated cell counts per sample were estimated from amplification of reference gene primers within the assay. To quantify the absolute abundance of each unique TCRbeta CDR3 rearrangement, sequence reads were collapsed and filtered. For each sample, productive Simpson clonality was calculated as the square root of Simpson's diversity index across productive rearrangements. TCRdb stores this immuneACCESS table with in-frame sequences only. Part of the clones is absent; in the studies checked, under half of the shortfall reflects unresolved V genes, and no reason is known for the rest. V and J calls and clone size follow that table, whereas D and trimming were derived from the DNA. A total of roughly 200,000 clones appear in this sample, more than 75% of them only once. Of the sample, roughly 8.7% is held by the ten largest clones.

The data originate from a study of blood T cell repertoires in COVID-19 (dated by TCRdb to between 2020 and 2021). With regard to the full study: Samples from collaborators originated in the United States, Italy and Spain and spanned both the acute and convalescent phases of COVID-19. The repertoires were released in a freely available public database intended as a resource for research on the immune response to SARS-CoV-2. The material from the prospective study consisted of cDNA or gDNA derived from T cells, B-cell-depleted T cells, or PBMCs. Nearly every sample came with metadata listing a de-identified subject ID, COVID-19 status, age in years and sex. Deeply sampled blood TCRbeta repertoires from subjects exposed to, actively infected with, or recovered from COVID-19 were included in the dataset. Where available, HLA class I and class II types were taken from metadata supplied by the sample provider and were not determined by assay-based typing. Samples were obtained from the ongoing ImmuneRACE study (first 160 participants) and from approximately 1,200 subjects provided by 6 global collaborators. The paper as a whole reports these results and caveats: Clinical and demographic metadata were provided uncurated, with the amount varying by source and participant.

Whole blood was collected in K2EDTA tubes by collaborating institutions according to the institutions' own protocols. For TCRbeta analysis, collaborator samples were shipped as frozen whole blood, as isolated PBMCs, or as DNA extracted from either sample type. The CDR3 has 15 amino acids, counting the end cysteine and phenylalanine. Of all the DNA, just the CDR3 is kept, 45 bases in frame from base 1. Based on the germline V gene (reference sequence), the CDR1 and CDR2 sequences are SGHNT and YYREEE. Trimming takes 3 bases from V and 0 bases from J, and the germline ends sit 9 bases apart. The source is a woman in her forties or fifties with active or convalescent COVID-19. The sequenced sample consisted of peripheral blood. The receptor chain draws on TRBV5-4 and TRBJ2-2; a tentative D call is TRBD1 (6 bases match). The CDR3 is CASSSRTANTGELFF. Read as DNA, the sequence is TGTGCCAGCAGCTCCCGGACAGCGAACACCGGGGAGCTGTTTTTT.